This T cell receptor beta chain came from a study of T-cell memory formation after mild COVID-19. Trimming took 3 bases from V and 0 from J; bases not matched to a gene: 4. The germline V gene has CDR1 SGHTA and CDR2 FQGNSA. The CDR3 length is 16 residues. This clonotype came up a few times. Antigen specificity is unknown. MiXCR, applied by TCRdb to the 5' RACE reads, yields one record per CDR3 protein. Of under 200,000 distinct CDR3 sequences listed, around 10% are singletons. Study-wide findings and caveats: Prior to infection, memory already included some responding clones, suggesting cross-reactive memory joined.

The genes are TRBV7-2 and TRBJ1-3; 8 bases fit TRBD1. This clonotype originated in a man between 18 and 29 years old who had mild COVID-19 (a few samples of this study predate the infection). Cell type and time point are not known. Sequencing was carried out using PBMCs or a T cell subset sorted from them (not recorded which). The chain's CDR3 is CASSFWTGSSGNTIYF. CDR3 coding DNA: TGTGCCAGCAGCTTTTGGACAGGGAGCTCTGGAAACACCATATATTTT.